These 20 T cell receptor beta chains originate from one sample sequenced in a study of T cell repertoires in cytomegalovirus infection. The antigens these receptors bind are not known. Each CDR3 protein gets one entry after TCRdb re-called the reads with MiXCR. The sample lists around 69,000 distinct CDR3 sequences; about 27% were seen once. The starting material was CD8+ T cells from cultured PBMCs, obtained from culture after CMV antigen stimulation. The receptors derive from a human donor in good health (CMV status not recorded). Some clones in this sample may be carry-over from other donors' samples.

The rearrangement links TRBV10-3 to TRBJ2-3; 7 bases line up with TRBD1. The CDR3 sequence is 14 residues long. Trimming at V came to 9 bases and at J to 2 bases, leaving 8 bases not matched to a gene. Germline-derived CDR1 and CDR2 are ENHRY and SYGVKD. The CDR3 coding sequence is TGTGCCATTAGACAGGGCTATGACACAGATACGCAGTATTTT. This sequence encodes CAIRQGYDTDTQYF.

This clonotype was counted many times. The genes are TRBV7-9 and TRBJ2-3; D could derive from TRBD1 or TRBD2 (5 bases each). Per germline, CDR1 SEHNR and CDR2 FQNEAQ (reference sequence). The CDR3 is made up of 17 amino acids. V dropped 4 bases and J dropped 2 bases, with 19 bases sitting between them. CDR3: CASSYPPRGANTDTQYF. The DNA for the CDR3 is TGTGCCAGCAGCTACCCCCCGAGGGGTGCGAACACAGATACGCAGTATTTT.

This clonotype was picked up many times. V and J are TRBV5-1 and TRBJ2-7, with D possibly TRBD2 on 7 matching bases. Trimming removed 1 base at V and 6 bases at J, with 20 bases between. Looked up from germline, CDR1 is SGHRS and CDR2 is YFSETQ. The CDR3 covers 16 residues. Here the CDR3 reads CASSLIMPEGGGEQYF. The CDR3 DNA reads TGCGCCAGCAGCTTGATTATGCCCGAGGGGGGGGGCGAGCAGTACTTC.

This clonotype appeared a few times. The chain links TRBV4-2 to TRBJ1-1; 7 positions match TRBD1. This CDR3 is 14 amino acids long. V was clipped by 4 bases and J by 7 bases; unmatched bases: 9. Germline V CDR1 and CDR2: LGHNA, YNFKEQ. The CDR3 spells CASSPQGGQDEAFF. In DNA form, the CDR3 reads TGTGCCAGCAGCCCTCAGGGGGGACAAGATGAAGCTTTCTTT.

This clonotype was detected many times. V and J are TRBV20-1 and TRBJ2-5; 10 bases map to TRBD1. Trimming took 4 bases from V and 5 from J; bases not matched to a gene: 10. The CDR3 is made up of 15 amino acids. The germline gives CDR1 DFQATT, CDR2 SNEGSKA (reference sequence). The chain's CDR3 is CSATSGTGEGETQYF. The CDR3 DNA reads TGCAGTGCTACTAGTGGGACAGGGGAAGGGGAGACCCAGTACTTC.

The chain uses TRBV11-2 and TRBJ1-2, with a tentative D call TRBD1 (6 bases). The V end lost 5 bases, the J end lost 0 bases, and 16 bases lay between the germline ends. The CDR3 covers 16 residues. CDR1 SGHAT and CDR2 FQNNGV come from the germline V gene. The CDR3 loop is CASSLRGAEANYGYTF. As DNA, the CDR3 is TGTGCCAGCAGCCTCCGGGGGGCCGAAGCTAACTATGGCTACACCTTC.

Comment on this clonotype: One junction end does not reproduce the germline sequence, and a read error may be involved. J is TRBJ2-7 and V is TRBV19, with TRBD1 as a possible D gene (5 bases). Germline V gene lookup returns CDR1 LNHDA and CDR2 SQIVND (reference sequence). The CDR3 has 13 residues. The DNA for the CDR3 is TGTGCCGGTAGTATAGCAGTAGGGGACGAGCAGTACTTC. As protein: CAGSIAVGDEQYF.

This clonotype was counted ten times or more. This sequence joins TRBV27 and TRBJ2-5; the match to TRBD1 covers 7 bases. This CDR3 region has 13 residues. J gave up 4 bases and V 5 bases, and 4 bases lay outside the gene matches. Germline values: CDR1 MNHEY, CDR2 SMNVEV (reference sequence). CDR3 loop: CASSPYRGETQYF. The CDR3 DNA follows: TGTGCCAGCAGTCCCTACAGGGGAGAGACCCAGTACTTC.

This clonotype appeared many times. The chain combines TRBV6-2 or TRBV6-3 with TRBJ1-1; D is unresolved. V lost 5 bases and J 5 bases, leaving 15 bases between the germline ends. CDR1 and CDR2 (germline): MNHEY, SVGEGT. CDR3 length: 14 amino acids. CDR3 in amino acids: CASSQTTRSTEAFF. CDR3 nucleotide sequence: TGTGCCAGCAGTCAAACTACCCGGAGTACTGAAGCTTTCTTT.

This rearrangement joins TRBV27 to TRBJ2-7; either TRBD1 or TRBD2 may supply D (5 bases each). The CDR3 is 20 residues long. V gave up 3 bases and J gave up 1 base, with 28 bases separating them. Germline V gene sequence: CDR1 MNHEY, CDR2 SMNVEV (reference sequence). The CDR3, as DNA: TGTGCCAGCAGTTTGCTTCCCGGGACCGGGACCCCTAGGGAATCCTACGAGCAGTACTTC. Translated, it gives CASSLLPGTGTPRESYEQYF.

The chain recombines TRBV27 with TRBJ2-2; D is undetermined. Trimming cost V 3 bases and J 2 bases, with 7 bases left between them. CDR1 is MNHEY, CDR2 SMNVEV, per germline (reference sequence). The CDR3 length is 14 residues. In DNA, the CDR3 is TGTGCCAGCAGTTTTGGCTATAACACCGGGGAGCTGTTTTTT. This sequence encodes CASSFGYNTGELFF.

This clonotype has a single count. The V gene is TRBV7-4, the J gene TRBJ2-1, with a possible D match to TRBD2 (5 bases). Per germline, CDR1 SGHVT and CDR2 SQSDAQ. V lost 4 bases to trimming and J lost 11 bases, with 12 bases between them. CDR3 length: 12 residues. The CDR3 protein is CASSSEWRKQFF. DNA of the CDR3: TGTGCCAGCAGCTCGGAGTGGAGGAAGCAGTTCTTC.

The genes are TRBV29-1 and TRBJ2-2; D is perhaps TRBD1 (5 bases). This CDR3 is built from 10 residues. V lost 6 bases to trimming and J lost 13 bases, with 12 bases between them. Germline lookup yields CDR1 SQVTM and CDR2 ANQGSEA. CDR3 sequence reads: CSVLERGLFF. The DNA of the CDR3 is TGCAGCGTCCTTGAAAGGGGGCTGTTTTTT.

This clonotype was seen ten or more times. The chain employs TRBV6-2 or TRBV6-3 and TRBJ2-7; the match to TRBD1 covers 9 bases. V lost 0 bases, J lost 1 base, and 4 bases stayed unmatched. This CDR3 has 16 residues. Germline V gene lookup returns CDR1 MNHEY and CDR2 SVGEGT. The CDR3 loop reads CASSYSWTGVSYEQYF. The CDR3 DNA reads TGTGCCAGCAGTTACTCCTGGACAGGGGTTTCCTACGAGCAGTACTTC.

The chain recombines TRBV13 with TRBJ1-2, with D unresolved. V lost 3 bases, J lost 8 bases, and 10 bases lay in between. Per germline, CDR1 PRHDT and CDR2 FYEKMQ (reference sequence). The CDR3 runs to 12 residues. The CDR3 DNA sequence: TGTGCCAGCAGCTTGGGTGGTCGGGGCTACACCTTC. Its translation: CASSLGGRGYTF.

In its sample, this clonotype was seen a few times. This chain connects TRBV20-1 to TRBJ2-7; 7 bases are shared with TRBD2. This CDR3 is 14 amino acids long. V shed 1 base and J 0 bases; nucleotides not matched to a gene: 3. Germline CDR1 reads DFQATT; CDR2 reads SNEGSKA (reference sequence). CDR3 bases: TGCAGTGCTAGAGGGGACTACCTCTCCTACGAGCAGTACTTC. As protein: CSARGDYLSYEQYF.

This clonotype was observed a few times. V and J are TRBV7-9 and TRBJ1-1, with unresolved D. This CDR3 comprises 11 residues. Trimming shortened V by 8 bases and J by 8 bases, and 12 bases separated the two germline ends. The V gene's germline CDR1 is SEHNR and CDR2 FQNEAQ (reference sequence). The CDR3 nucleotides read TGTGCCAGCCGAAAATCCACCGAAGCTTTCTTT. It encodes CASRKSTEAFF.

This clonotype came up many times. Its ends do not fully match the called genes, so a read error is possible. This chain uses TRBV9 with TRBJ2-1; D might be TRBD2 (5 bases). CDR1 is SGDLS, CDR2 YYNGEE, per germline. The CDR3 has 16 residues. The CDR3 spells CASSPIRGIDYYEQFF. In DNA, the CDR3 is TGTGCCAGCAGCCCAATCCGGGGAATTGACTACTATGAGCAGTTCTTC.

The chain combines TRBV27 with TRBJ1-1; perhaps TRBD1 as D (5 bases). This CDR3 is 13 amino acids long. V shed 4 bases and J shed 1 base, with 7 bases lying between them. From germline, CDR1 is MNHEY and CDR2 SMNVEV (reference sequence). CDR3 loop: CASSSQENTEAFF. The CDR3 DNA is TGTGCCAGCAGTTCACAGGAGAACACTGAAGCTTTCTTT.

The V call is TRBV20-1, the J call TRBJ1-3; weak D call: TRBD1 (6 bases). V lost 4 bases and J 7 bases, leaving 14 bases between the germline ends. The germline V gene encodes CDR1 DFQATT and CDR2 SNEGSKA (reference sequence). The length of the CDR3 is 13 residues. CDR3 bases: TGCAGTGCTACCGGGACACTCGGGAACACCATATATTTT. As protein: CSATGTLGNTIYF.